The sequence of this T cell receptor (beta chain) was determined in a study of shared clonotypes between healthy human individuals. General study points: Among donors, clonotype sharing was expected to be affected by sequencing depth.

CD45RO-negative, CCR7-positively selected cells formed the naive CD8 fraction, excluding terminally differentiated effector memory CD45RA+ cells. Every contributor of samples was a Caucasian grown-up residing in Nashville, Tennessee. Method: immunoSEQ multiplex PCR; TCRdb's copy keeps in-frame clones and lacks some. The sample lists 2 million to 2.5 million clones; about 95% were seen once. On this clone: Its antigen is still unknown.

Trimming removed 0 bases at V and 2 bases at J, with 10 bases between. This CDR3 is built from 15 residues. Looked up from germline, CDR1 is SGHDT and CDR2 is YYEEEE. This TCR was sampled from a man between 18 and 29 years old in good health. Input material: naive CD8+ T cells sorted from blood. This chain uses TRBV5-6 with TRBJ2-3; D uncertain. CDR3 protein: CASSLVQAITDTQYF. The DNA of the CDR3 is TGTGCCAGCAGCTTGGTGCAGGCGATCACAGATACGCAGTATTTT.